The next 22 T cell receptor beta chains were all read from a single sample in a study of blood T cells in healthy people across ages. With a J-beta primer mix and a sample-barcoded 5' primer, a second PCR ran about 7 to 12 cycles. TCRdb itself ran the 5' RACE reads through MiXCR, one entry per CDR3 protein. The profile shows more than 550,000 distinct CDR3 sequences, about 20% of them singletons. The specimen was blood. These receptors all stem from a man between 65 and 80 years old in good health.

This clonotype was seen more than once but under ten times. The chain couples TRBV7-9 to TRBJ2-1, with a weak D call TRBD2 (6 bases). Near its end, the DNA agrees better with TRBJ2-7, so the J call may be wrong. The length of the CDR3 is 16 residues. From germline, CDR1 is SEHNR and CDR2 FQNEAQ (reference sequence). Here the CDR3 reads CASSTGWGTGPYEQYV. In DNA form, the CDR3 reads TGTGCCAGCAGCACTGGATGGGGGACTGGACCCTACGAGCAGTACGTC.

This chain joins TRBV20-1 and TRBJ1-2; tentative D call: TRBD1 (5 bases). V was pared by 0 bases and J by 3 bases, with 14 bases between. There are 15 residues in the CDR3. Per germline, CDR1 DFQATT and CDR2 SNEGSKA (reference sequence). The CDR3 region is CSARDRGGTHYGYTF. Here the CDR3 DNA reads TGCAGTGCTAGAGATCGGGGAGGGACTCACTATGGCTACACCTTC.

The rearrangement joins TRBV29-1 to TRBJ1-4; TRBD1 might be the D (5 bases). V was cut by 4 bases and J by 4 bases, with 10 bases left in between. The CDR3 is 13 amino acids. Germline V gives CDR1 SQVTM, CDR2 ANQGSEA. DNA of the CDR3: TGCAGCGTTGCCGGGGGAAGTAATGAAAAACTGTTTTTT. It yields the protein CSVAGGSNEKLFF.

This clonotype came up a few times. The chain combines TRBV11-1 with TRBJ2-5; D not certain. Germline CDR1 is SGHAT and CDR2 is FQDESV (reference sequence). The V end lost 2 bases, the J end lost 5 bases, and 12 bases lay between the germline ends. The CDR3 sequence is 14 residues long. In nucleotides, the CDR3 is TGTGCCAGCAGCTTAAGTTTTAGGGTGGAGACCCAGTACTTC. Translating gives CASSLSFRVETQYF.

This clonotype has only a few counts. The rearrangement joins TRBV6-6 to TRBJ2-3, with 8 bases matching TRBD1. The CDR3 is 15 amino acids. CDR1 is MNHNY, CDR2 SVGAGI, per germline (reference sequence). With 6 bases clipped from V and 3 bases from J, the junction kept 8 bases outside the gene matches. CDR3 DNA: TGTGCCAGCAGAGATCAGGGGGCTATGACAGATACGCAGTATTTT. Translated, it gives CASRDQGAMTDTQYF.

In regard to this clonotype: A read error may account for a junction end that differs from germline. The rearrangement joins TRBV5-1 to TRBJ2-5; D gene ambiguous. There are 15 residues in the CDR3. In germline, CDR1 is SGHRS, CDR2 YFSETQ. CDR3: CASSLSSAYQEAQYF. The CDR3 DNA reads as TGCGCCAGCAGCTTATCCTCGGCGTACCAAGAGGCCCAGTACTTC.

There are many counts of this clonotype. The CDR3 loop reads CSVGPDLRVRTDTQYF. The DNA of the CDR3 is TGCAGCGTAGGCCCCGATCTGCGGGTGAGGACCGATACGCAGTATTTT. The V gene is TRBV29-1, the J gene TRBJ2-3; maybe TRBD2 (5 bases). Deletions cut 6 bases from V and 6 bases from J, with 25 bases between. The CDR3 spans 16 residues. Germline lookup yields CDR1 SQVTM and CDR2 ANQGSEA.

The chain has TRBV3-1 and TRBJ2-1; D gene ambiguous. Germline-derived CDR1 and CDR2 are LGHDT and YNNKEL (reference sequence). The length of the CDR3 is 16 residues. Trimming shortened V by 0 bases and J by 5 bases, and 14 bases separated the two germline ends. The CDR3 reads CASSQDEWYGNNEQFF. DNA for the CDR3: TGTGCCAGCAGCCAAGACGAATGGTATGGCAACAATGAGCAGTTCTTC.

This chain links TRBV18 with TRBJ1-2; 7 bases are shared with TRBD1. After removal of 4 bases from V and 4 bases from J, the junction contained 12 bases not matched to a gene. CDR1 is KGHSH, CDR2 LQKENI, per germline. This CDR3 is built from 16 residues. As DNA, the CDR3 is TGTGCCAGCTCACAACGGACAGGCCTAGACGTCTATGGCTACACCTTC. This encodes CASSQRTGLDVYGYTF.

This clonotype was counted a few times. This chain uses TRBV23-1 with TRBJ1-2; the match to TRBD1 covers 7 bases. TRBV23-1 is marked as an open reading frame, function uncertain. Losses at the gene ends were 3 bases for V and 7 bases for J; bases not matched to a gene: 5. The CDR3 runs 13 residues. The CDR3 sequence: CASSQGQCGGYTF. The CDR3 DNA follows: TGCGCCAGCAGTCAGGGACAGTGTGGTGGCTACACCTTC.

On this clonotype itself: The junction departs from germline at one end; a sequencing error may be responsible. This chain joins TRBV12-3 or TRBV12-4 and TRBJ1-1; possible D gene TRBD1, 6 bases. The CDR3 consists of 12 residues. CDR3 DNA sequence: TGTGCCAGCAGTGGGGACATGACTGAAGCTCTCTTT. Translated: CASSGDMTEALF.

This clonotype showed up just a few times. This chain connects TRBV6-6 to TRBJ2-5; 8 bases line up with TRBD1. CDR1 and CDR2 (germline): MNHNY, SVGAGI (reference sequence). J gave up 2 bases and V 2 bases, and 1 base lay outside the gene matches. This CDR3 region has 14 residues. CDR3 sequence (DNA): TGTGCCAGCAGTTACCGACAGGGGCAAGAGACCCAGTACTTC. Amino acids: CASSYRQGQETQYF.

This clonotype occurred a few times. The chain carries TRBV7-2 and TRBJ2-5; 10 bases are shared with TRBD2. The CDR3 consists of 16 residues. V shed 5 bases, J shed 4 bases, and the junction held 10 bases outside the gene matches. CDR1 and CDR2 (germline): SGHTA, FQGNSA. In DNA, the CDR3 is TGTGCCAGCAGCCCCCGACTAGCGGGTTTACTAGAGACCCAGTACTTC. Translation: CASSPRLAGLLETQYF.

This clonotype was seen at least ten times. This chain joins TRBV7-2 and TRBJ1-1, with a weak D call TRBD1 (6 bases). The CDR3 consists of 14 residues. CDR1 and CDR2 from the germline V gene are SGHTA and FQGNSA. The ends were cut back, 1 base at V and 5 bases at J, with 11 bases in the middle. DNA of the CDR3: TGTGCCAGCAGCTTAGGGGGGGCTGGGACTGAAGCTTTCTTT. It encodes CASSLGGAGTEAFF.

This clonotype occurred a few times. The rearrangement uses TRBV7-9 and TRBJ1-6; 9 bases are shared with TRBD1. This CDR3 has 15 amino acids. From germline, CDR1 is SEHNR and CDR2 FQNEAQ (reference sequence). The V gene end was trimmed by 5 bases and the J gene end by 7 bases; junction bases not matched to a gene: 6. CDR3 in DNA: TGTGCCAGCAGCCTCCGGACAGGGGAAAATTCACCCCTCCACTTT. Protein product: CASSLRTGENSPLHF.

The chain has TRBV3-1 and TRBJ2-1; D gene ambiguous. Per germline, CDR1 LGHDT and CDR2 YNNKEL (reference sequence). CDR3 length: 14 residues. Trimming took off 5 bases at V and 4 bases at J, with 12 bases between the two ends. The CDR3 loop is CASSSTDGYNEQFF. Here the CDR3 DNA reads TGTGCCAGCAGCTCTACGGACGGGTACAATGAGCAGTTCTTC.

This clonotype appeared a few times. The CDR3 DNA is TGTGCCAGCTCATCGGGACGACTCTACAATGAGCAGTTCTTC. Amino acids: CASSSGRLYNEQFF. The chain recombines TRBV18 with TRBJ2-1; D may be TRBD1 or TRBD2 (5 bases each). The CDR3 consists of 14 residues. Germline V gives CDR1 KGHSH, CDR2 LQKENI. Trimming left V 5 bases short and J 3 bases short, with 11 bases between. Drawing the rest from reference TRBV18 and TRBJ2-1, the complete variable domain is NAGVMQNPRHLVRRRGQEARLRCSPMKGHSHVYWYRQLPEEGLKFMVYLQKENIIDESGMPKERFSAEFPKEGPSILRIQQVVRGDSAAYFCASSSGRLYNEQFFGPGTRLTVL.

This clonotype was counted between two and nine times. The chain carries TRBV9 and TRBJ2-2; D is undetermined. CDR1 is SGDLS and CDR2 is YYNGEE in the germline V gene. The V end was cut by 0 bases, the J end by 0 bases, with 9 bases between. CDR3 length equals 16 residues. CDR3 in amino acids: CASSVAKTSNTGELFF. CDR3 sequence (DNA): TGTGCCAGCAGCGTAGCCAAGACGTCGAACACCGGGGAGCTGTTTTTT.

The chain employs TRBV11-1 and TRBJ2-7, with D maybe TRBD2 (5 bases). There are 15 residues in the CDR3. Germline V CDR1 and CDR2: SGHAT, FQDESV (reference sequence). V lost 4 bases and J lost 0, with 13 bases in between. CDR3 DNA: TGTGCCAGCAGCTCAAGCGGAGCCAGCTCCTACGAGCAGTACGTC. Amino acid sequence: CASSSSGASSYEQYV.

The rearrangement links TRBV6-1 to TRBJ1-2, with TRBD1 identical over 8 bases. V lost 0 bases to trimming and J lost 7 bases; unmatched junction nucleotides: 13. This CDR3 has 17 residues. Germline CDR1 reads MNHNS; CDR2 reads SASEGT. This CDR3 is CASSEAHRTGKFSGYTF. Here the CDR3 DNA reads TGTGCCAGCAGTGAAGCTCACCGGACAGGGAAATTTAGTGGCTACACCTTC.

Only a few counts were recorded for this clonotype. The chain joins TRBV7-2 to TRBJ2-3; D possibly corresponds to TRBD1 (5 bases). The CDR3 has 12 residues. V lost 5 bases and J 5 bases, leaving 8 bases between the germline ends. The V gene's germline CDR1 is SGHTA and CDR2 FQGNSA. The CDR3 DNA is TGTGCCAGCAGCACCACAGGAGATACGCAGTATTTT. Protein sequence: CASSTTGDTQYF.

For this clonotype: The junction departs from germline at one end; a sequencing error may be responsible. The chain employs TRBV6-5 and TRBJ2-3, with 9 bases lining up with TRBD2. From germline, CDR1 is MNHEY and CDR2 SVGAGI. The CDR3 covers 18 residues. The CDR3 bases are TGTGCCAGCAGTTACTCCCTCAGCGGGGGGTTCACAGGCGAGACCCAGTACTTT. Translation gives CASSYSLSGGFTGETQYF.